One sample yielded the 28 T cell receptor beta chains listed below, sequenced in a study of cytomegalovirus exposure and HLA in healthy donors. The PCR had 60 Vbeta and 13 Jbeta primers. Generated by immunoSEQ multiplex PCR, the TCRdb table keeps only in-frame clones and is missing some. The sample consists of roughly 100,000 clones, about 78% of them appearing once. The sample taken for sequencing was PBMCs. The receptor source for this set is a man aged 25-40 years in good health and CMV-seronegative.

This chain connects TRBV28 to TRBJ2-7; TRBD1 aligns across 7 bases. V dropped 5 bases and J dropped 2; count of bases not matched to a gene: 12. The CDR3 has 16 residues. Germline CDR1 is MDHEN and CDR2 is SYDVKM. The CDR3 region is CASSRVNRGSPYEQYF. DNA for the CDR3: TGTGCCAGCAGTCGAGTCAACAGGGGAAGCCCCTACGAGCAGTACTTC.

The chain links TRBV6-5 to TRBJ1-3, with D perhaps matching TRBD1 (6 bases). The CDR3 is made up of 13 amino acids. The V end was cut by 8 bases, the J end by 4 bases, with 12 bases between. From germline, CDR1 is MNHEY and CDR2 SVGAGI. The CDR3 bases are TGTGCCAGCGGCACAGGGAACGGAAACACCATATATTTT. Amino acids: CASGTGNGNTIYF.

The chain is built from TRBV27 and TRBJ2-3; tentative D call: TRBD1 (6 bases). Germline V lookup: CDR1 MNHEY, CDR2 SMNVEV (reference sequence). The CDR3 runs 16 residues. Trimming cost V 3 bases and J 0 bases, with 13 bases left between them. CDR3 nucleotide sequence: TGTGCCAGCAGTTTTCTAGCAGGGGCTAGCACAGATACGCAGTATTTT. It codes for CASSFLAGASTDTQYF.

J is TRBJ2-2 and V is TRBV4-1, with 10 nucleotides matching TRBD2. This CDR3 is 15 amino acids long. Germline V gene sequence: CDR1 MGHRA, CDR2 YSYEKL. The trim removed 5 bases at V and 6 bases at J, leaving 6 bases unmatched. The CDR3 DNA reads TGCGCCAGCAGCTCCGAGCGGGGGGGCTCCGGGGAGCTGTTTTTT. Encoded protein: CASSSERGGSGELFF.

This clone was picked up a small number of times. This chain's CDR3 is CASTAGWGQPQHF. In nucleotides, the CDR3 is TGTGCCAGCACCGCAGGGTGGGGTCAGCCCCAGCATTTT. The chain carries TRBV18 and TRBJ1-5; a possible D gene is TRBD1 (5 bases). Trimming removed 8 bases at V and 6 bases at J, with 14 bases between. The length of the CDR3 is 13 residues. CDR1 KGHSH and CDR2 LQKENI come from the germline V gene.

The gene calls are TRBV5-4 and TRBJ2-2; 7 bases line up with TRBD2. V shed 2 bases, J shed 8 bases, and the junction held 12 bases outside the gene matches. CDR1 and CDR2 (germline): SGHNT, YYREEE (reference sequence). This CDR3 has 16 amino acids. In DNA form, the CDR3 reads TGTGCCAGCAGCTTCGCTAGCGGCCCTAAGACAGGGGAGCTGTTTTTT. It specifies CASSFASGPKTGELFF. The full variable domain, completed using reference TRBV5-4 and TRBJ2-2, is ETGVTQSPTHLIKTRGQQVTLRCSSQSGHNTVSWYQQALGQGPQFIFQYYREEENGRGNFPPRFSGLQFPNYSSELNVNALELDDSALYLCASSFASGPKTGELFFGEGSRLTVL.

CDR3 sequence reads: CASRGPGQVLTEAFF. DNA of the CDR3: TGTGCCAGCAGGGGGCCGGGACAGGTCCTCACTGAAGCTTTCTTT. The chain is built from TRBV7-9 and TRBJ1-1; TRBD1 matches 8 bases. The CDR3 has 15 residues. Germline V gene lookup returns CDR1 SEHNR and CDR2 FQNEAQ (reference sequence). The junction had 10 bases not matched to a gene; V was cut back by 6 bases and J by 4 bases.

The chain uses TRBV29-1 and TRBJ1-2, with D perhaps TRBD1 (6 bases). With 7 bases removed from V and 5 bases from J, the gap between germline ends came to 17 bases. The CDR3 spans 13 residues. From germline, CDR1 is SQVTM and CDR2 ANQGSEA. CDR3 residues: CSASQGYSYGYTF. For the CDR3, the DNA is TGCAGCGCATCACAGGGTTATAGTTATGGCTACACCTTC.

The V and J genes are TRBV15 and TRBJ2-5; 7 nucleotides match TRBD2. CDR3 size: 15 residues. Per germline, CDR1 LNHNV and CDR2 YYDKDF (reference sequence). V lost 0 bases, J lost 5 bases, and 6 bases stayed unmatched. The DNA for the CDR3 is TGTGCCACCAGCAGAGAACGGACTAGTCGGGAGACCCAGTACTTC. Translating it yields CATSRERTSRETQYF.

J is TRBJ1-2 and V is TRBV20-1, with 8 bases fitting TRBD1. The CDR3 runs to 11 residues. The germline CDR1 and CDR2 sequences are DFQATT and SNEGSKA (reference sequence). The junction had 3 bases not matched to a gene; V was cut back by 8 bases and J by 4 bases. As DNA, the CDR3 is TGCAGTTTTGACAGGGGCTATGGCTACACCTTC. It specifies CSFDRGYGYTF.

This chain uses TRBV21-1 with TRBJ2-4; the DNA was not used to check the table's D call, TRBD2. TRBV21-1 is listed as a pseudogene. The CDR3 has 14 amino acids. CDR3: CASSTQRGKNIQYF. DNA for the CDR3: TGTGCCAGCAGCACGCAGAGAGGCAAAAACATTCAGTACTTC.

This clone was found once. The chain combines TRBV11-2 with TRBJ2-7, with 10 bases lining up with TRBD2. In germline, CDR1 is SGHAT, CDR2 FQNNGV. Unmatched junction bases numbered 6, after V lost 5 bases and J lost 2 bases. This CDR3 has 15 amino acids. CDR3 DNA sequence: TGTGCCAGCAGCCCCCGGCTAGCGGGGGCCTACGAGCAGTACTTC. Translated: CASSPRLAGAYEQYF.

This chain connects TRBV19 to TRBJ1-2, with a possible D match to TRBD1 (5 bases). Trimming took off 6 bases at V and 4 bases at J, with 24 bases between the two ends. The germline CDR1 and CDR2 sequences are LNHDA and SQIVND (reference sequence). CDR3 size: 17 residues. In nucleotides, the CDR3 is TGTGCCAGTAGCCTTTCGCTCAGGGTCCTTACCATCTATGGCTACACCTTC. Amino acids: CASSLSLRVLTIYGYTF.

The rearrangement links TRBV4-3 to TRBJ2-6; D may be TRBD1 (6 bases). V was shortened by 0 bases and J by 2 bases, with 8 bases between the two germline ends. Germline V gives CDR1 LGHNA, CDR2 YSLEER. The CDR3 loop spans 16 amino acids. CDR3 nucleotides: TGCGCCAGCAGCCAAGACCGGACAGCTGGGGCCAACGTCCTGACTTTC. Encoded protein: CASSQDRTAGANVLTF.

Written as DNA, the CDR3 is TGTGCCAGCGCAGGAAGGGGGCCCCAAGAGACCCAGTACTTC. Amino acid sequence: CASAGRGPQETQYF. This rearrangement joins TRBV2 to TRBJ2-5; 7 bases align to TRBD1. The CDR3 totals 14 residues. Per the germline V gene, CDR1 is SNHLY and CDR2 is FYNNEI. J was trimmed by 1 base and V by 8 bases; bases with no gene match: 7.

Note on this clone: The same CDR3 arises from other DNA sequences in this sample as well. CDR3 protein: CASSPQTGLEYEQYF. CDR3 coding DNA: TGTGCCAGCAGCCCCCAGACAGGGCTGGAGTACGAGCAGTACTTC. J is TRBJ2-7 and V is TRBV7-9, with TRBD1 matching 7 bases. Trimming took 5 bases from V and 4 from J; bases not matched to a gene: 11. Germline V CDR1 and CDR2: SEHNR, FQNEAQ (reference sequence). The CDR3 contains 15 residues.

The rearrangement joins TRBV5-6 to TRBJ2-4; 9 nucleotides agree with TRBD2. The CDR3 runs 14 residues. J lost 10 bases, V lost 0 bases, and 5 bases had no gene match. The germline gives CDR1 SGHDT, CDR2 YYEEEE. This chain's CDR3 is CASSLGLAGNIQYF. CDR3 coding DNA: TGTGCCAGCAGCTTGGGGCTAGCGGGGAATATTCAGTACTTC.

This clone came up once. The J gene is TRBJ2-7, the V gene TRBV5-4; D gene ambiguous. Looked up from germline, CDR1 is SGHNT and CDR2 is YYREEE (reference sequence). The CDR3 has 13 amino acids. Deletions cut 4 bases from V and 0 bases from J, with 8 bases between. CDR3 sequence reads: CASSPSSSYEQYF. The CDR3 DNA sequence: TGTGCCAGCAGCCCCTCGAGCTCCTACGAGCAGTACTTC.

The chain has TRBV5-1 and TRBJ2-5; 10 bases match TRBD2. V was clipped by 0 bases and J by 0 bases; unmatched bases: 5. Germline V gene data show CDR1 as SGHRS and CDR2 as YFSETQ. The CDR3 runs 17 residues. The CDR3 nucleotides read TGCGCCAGCAGCTTGGCCAGGAGCGGGGGGGACCAAGAGACCCAGTACTTC. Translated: CASSLARSGGDQETQYF.

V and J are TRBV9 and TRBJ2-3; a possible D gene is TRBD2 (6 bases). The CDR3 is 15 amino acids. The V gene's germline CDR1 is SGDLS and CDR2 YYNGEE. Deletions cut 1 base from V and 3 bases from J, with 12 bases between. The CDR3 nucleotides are TGTGCCAGCAGCGTAACGCCCGGGGGAACAGATACGCAGTATTTT. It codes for CASSVTPGGTDTQYF.

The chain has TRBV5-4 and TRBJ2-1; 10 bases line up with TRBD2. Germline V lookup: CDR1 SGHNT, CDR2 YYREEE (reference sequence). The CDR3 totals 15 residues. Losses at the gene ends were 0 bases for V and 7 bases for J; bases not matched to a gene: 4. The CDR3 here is CASSLASGRRNEQFF. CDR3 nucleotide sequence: TGTGCCAGCAGCTTGGCTAGCGGGAGAAGGAATGAGCAGTTCTTC.

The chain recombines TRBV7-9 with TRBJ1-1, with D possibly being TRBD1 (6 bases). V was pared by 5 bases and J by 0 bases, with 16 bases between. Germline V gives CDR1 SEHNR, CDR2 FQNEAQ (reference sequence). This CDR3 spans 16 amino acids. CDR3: CASSPATGYLNTEAFF. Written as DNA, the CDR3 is TGTGCCAGCAGCCCCGCCACAGGGTACCTGAACACTGAAGCTTTCTTT.

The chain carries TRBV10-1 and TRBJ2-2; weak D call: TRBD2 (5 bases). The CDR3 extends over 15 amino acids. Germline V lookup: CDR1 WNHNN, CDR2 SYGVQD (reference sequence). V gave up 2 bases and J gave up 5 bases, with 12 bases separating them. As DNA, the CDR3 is TGCGCCAGCAGTGAGCGGGGTGTTGGGACCGGGGAGCTGTTTTTT. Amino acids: CASSERGVGTGELFF.

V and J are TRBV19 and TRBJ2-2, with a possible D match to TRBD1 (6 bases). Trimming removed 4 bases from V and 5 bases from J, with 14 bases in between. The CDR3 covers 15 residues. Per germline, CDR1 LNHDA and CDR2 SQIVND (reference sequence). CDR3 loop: CASSTNRVGTGELFF. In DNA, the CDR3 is TGTGCCAGTAGTACTAACAGGGTAGGGACCGGGGAGCTGTTTTTT. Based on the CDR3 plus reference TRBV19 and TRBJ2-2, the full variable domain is DGGITQSPKYLFRKEGQNVTLSCEQNLNHDAMYWYRQDPGQGLRLIYYSQIVNDFQKGDIAEGYSVSREKKESFPLTVTSAQKNPTAFYLCASSTNRVGTGELFFGEGSRLTVL.

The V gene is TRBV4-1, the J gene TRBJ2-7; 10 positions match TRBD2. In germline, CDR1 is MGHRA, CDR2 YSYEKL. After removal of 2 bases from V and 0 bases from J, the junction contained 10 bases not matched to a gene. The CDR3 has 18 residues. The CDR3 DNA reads TGCGCCAGCAGCCAACGACTAAGCGGGGGGGATCTCTCCTACGAGCAGTACTTC. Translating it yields CASSQRLSGGDLSYEQYF.

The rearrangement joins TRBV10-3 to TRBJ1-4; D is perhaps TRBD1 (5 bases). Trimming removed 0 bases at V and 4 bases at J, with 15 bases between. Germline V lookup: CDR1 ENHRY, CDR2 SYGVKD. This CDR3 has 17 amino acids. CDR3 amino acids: CAISESVLTVDNEKLFF. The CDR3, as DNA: TGTGCCATCAGTGAGTCGGTGCTGACAGTTGATAATGAAAAACTGTTTTTT.

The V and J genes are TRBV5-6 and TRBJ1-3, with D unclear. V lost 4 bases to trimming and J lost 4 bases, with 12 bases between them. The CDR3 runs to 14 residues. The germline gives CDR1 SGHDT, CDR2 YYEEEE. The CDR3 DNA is TGTGCCAGCAGCCTTGGACTGACCGGAAACACCATATATTTT. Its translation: CASSLGLTGNTIYF.

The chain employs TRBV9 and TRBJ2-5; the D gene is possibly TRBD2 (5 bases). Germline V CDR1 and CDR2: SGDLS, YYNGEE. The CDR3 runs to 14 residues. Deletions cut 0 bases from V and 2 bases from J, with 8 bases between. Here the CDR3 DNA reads TGTGCCAGCAGCGTAGGGACTGTTCAAGAGACCCAGTACTTC. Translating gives CASSVGTVQETQYF.